Following are 22 T cell receptor beta chains from one sample sequenced in a study of blood T cells in healthy people across ages. PCR was performed a second time for roughly 7 to 12 cycles using a sample-barcoded 5' primer and a J-beta primer mix. Via MiXCR, TCRdb re-called the 5' RACE reads, giving one row per CDR3 protein. The repertoire includes hundreds of thousands of distinct CDR3 sequences, around two fifths of them detected once, and approximately 19% sits in the top ten. The material sequenced was blood. These receptors were taken from a man aged 55-75 years in good health.

In this sample, this clonotype turned up a few times. This chain uses TRBV4-3 with TRBJ2-3, with 8 bases that match TRBD2. After removal of 0 bases from V and 4 bases from J, the junction contained 12 bases not matched to a gene. This CDR3 is built from 18 residues. Germline CDR1 is LGHNA and CDR2 is YSLEER. For the CDR3, the DNA is TGCGCCAGCAGCCAAGATCAGTATACTAGCGGATTCCCAGATACGCAGTATTTT. Its translation: CASSQDQYTSGFPDTQYF.

Only a few counts were recorded for this clonotype. The V gene is TRBV27, the J gene TRBJ1-5, with TRBD1 matching over 8 bases. V shed 5 bases, J shed 6 bases, and the junction held 9 bases outside the gene matches. Germline V gene data show CDR1 as MNHEY and CDR2 as SMNVEV (reference sequence). The CDR3 totals 15 residues. The CDR3 reads CASSPGQGRFQPQHF. The CDR3 DNA is TGTGCCAGCAGTCCAGGACAGGGAAGGTTTCAGCCCCAGCATTTT.

The rearrangement uses TRBV4-1 and TRBJ2-3; TRBD2 might be the D (7 bases). Germline CDR1 is MGHRA and CDR2 is YSYEKL. The CDR3 length is 18 residues. Trimming removed 0 bases at V and 5 bases at J, with 21 bases between. The CDR3 here is CASSQDVRGPKPGDTQYF. CDR3 nucleotide sequence: TGCGCCAGCAGCCAAGACGTGCGGGGGCCTAAACCGGGAGATACGCAGTATTTT.

This sequence joins TRBV6-2 or TRBV6-3 and TRBJ1-1; TRBD1 matches 7 bases. J lost 4 bases, V lost 2 bases, and 4 bases had no gene match. This CDR3 region has 14 residues. Germline V lookup: CDR1 MNHEY, CDR2 SVGEGT. The CDR3 nucleotides read TGTGCCAGCAGTTACAGAGCAGGGGGCACTGAAGCTTTCTTT. Translation gives CASSYRAGGTEAFF.

This chain uses TRBV7-9 with TRBJ2-3; 7 positions agree with TRBD1. This CDR3 contains 15 residues. Germline V gene sequence: CDR1 SEHNR, CDR2 FQNEAQ (reference sequence). Trimming cost V 5 bases and J 1 base; bases outside gene matches: 6. The CDR3 reads CASSHERGRTDTQYF. The DNA of the CDR3 is TGTGCCAGCAGCCACGAGAGGGGGCGCACAGATACGCAGTATTTT.

The rearrangement joins TRBV4-1 to TRBJ2-5, with 7 nucleotides matching TRBD2. The J call may be faulty, since TRBJ2-7 better matches the DNA end. The CDR3 spans 16 residues. Germline CDR1 and CDR2: MGHRA and YSYEKL. CDR3 sequence reads: CASSQDPVGGSHEQYF. For the CDR3, the DNA is TGCGCCAGCAGCCAAGATCCGGTGGGGGGGAGCCACGAGCAGTACTTC.

The rearrangement joins TRBV7-2 to TRBJ1-2, with unresolved D. The CDR3 is 11 amino acids. Germline V CDR1 and CDR2: SGHTA, FQGNSA. V shed 2 bases and J shed 6 bases, with 4 bases lying between them. CDR3 loop: CASSLINGYTF. CDR3 in DNA: TGTGCCAGCAGCTTAATTAATGGCTACACCTTC.

This clonotype was detected a few times. The rearrangement joins TRBV6-6 to TRBJ2-1; 11 nucleotides line up with TRBD2. V shed 1 base and J 8 bases; nucleotides not matched to a gene: 4. The V gene's germline CDR1 is MNHNY and CDR2 SVGAGI (reference sequence). This CDR3 contains 15 residues. The CDR3 nucleotides read TGTGCCAGCAGTTACTTGCCTAGCGGGGGGTATGAGCAGTTCTTC. This gives the protein CASSYLPSGGYEQFF.

The rearrangement joins TRBV2 to TRBJ1-2; a possible D gene is TRBD1 (5 bases). CDR1 and CDR2 (germline): SNHLY, FYNNEI. The V end was cut by 2 bases, the J end by 7 bases, with 8 bases between. This CDR3 spans 12 amino acids. The CDR3 DNA sequence: TGTGCCAGCAGTGAACGGGGGACTGGCTACACCTTC. The encoded protein is CASSERGTGYTF.

The chain recombines TRBV6-2 or TRBV6-3 with TRBJ2-1, with TRBD2 matching over 12 bases. With V trimmed by 2 bases and J by 4 bases, 6 bases remained unmatched. Germline CDR1 and CDR2: MNHEY and SVGEGT. This CDR3 is 17 amino acids long. CDR3 nucleotide sequence: TGTGCCAGCAGTTACGGGACTAGCGGGTCCGGATACAATGAGCAGTTCTTC. Protein: CASSYGTSGSGYNEQFF.

A note on this clonotype: Relative to the germline gene, one junction end is altered; a read error may explain this. V usage is TRBV20-1 and J usage is TRBJ1-2; 8 nucleotides align to TRBD1. The CDR3 consists of 14 residues. CDR1 DFQATT and CDR2 SNEGSKA come from the germline V gene (reference sequence). CDR3 loop: CSARGRSQGEGYIF. CDR3 DNA: TGCAGTGCGCGTGGGAGGTCACAGGGGGAAGGCTACATCTTC.

This chain connects TRBV14 to TRBJ2-5; TRBD1 matches 8 bases. V lost 5 bases and J lost 11; bases outside the gene matches: 19. The CDR3 is 16 amino acids. Looked up from germline, CDR1 is SGHDN and CDR2 is FVKESK. This chain's CDR3 is CASSSSGTGVYNEQYF. In nucleotides, the CDR3 is TGTGCCAGCAGCTCCTCGGGGACAGGCGTGTACAATGAGCAGTACTTC.

The V and J genes are TRBV20-1 and TRBJ1-6; D perhaps matches TRBD1 (5 bases). CDR1 is DFQATT and CDR2 is SNEGSKA in the germline V gene (reference sequence). The CDR3 extends over 12 amino acids. V was shortened by 6 bases and J by 8 bases, with 11 bases between the two germline ends. CDR3 sequence (DNA): TGCAGTGCACGACAGCGGGATTCACCCCTCCACTTT. This sequence encodes CSARQRDSPLHF.

The chain combines TRBV12-5 with TRBJ1-6; 10 bases match TRBD1. The germline gives CDR1 LGHNT, CDR2 FRNRAP. With V trimmed by 7 bases and J by 12 bases, 9 bases remained unmatched. CDR3 length equals 14 residues. The CDR3 DNA sequence: TGTGCTAGTGACCCCCGGGACAGGGGTGAACCCCTCCACTTT. It specifies CASDPRDRGEPLHF.

The chain couples TRBV12-3 or TRBV12-4 to TRBJ2-3, with a tentative D call TRBD1 (5 bases). The CDR3 extends over 11 amino acids. With 7 bases removed from V and 4 bases from J, the gap between germline ends came to 6 bases. CDR3 nucleotide sequence: TGTGCCAGCATGACAGCAGATACGCAGTATTTT. Translation: CASMTADTQYF.

This clonotype appeared a single time. This rearrangement joins TRBV24-1 to TRBJ2-2, with TRBD1 matching over 10 bases. V lost 3 bases and J lost 6; bases outside the gene matches: 6. The CDR3 consists of 16 residues. Germline CDR1 KGHDR, CDR2 SFDVKD. CDR3: CATSDPGTGAPGELFF. The CDR3 bases are TGTGCCACCAGTGATCCCGGGACAGGGGCTCCCGGGGAGCTGTTTTTT.

The chain combines TRBV29-1 with TRBJ2-7, with D perhaps matching TRBD1 or TRBD2 (6 bases each). The tail of the sequence fits TRBJ2-5 better, so the J call may be wrong. The germline V gene encodes CDR1 SQVTM and CDR2 ANQGSEA. This CDR3 spans 14 amino acids. CDR3 in amino acids: CSVDKGGPRETQYF. The CDR3 DNA reads TGCAGCGTCGACAAAGGGGGGCCGAGGGAGACCCAGTACTTC.

The chain joins TRBV2 to TRBJ1-5; 7 nucleotides line up with TRBD1. There are 14 residues in the CDR3. Germline assignment: CDR1 SNHLY and CDR2 FYNNEI. V shed 7 bases and J 3 bases; nucleotides not matched to a gene: 6. CDR3 loop: CASTATGINQPQHF. The DNA of the CDR3 is TGTGCCAGCACCGCGACAGGGATCAATCAGCCCCAGCATTTT. The whole variable domain, remainder taken from reference TRBV2 and TRBJ1-5, is EPEVTQTPSHQVTQMGQEVILRCVPISNHLYFYWYRQILGQKVEFLVSFYNNEISEKSEIFDDQFSVERPDGSNFTLKIRSTKLEDSAMYFCASTATGINQPQHFGDGTRLSIL.

The rearrangement joins TRBV7-2 to TRBJ2-4, with TRBD1 as a possible D gene (5 bases). CDR3 length equals 15 residues. Germline loops: CDR1 SGHTA, CDR2 FQGNSA. Deletions cut 1 base from V and 2 bases from J, with 9 bases between. The CDR3: CASSLDRNTKNIQYF. As DNA, the CDR3 is TGTGCCAGCAGCTTAGACAGGAATACCAAAAACATTCAGTACTTC.

The rearrangement links TRBV25-1 to TRBJ2-5; maybe TRBD1 (6 bases). CDR1 and CDR2 from the germline V gene are MGHDK and SYGVNS. The CDR3 has 14 residues. V lost 7 bases and J 1 base, leaving 13 bases between the germline ends. Here the CDR3 reads CASTGPDSQETQYF. The CDR3, as DNA: TGTGCCAGCACTGGCCCGGACAGCCAAGAGACCCAGTACTTC.

V usage is TRBV30 and J usage is TRBJ2-5; either TRBD1 or TRBD2 may supply D (6 bases each). The J call may be wrong; the DNA end is better matched by TRBJ2-7. Germline values: CDR1 GTSNPN, CDR2 SVGIG (reference sequence). This CDR3 contains 13 residues. The CDR3 DNA sequence: TGTGCCTGGGGAGGGGGGCGTTTCGACGAGCAGTACTTC. This gives the protein CAWGGGRFDEQYF.

In its sample, this clonotype was seen once. CDR3 protein: CASSSTTGGGYEQFF. In DNA, the CDR3 is TGCGCCAGCAGCTCGACGACAGGGGGTGGCTATGAGCAGTTCTTC. The V call is TRBV5-1, the J call TRBJ2-1, with TRBD1 matching over 9 bases. Trimming took 3 bases from V and 8 from J; bases not matched to a gene: 9. The CDR3 spans 15 residues. Germline V lookup: CDR1 SGHRS, CDR2 YFSETQ.